These T cell receptor beta chains were read from a single sample in a study of T-cell reconstitution after alpha-beta-depleted transplantation in children. TCRdb used MiXCR to reprocess the PCR reads, holding one entry per CDR3 protein. This sample has about 640,000 distinct CDR3 sequences, with around 16% found just once. Sequencing used PBMCs from the stem cell graft donor, obtained from the stem cell graft. These receptor sequences come from a human donor who donated a stem cell graft to a child with acute myeloid leukemia. Both conserved end residues are part of each CDR3. D genes are given only for firm matches. Size values are once, few and many counts, or a class for expanded clones, and some rows have none.

V gene	clone size	D gene	J gene	CDR3 DNA	CDR3 protein
TRBV12-3/TRBV12-4	few	TRBD2	TRBJ2-2	TGTGCCAGCACCACAGCGGGGCGGAACACCGGGGAGCTGTTTTTT	CASTTAGRNTGELFF
TRBV20-1	many	-	TRBJ1-5	TGCAGTTCACAGGGCTCCGATAGCAATCAGCCCCAGCATTTT	CSSQGSDSNQPQHF
TRBV29-1	many	-	TRBJ1-3	TGCAGCGTTCAAAATCAGGGGAGAGTTGGAAACACCATATATTTT	CSVQNQGRVGNTIYF
TRBV5-1	many	-	TRBJ2-1	TGCGCCAGCAGCGTCGGGGGTGGTGAGCAGTTCTTC	CASSVGGGEQFF
TRBV7-6	-	-	TRBJ2-7	TGTGCCAGCAGCCGCTACCAAAGCCAACCCTACGAGCAGTACTTC	CASSRYQSQPYEQYF
TRBV6-1	-	-	TRBJ2-3	TGTGCCGTCCGTAGTGGAGATACGCAGTATTTT	CAVRSGDTQYF
TRBV12-3/TRBV12-4	many	-	TRBJ2-3	TGTGCCAGCAGTGGGGGACTCATCGATACGCAGTATTTT	CASSGGLIDTQYF
TRBV5-1	few	TRBD1	TRBJ1-4	TGCGCCAGCAGCCACCAGACAGGGAATGAAAAACTGTTTTTT	CASSHQTGNEKLFF
TRBV2	-	-	TRBJ2-2	TGTGCCAGCGGATCACGCATGTCAACCGGGGAGCTGTTTTTT	CASGSRMSTGELFF
TRBV12-3/TRBV12-4	-	-	TRBJ2-7	TGTGCCAGCAGTTTTTGGTCCGGGCGGACCTCCTACGAGCAGTACTTC	CASSFWSGRTSYEQYF
TRBV2	few	-	TRBJ2-1	TGTGCCAGCAGTGGAGTTCTAAGCGGCGGGGAGCAGTTCTTC	CASSGVLSGGEQFF
TRBV28	-	-	TRBJ2-3	TGTGCCAGCAGTGGGCCAGAGTATACGCAGTATTTT	CASSGPEYTQYF
TRBV6-2/TRBV6-3	-	-	TRBJ1-1	TGTGCCAGCAGTTACTCCAGAGGACAGATGGACACTGAAGCTTTCTTT	CASSYSRGQMDTEAFF
TRBV4-3	few	-	TRBJ1-2	TGCGCCAGCAGCCAAGATACGGCATTCTATGGCTACACCTTC	CASSQDTAFYGYTF
TRBV10-1	-	TRBD1	TRBJ1-1	TGCGCCAGCAGTGAGGTGACAGGGGGCTCTGAAGCTTTCTTT	CASSEVTGGSEAFF
TRBV15	-	TRBD1	TRBJ2-3	TGTGCCACCAGCAGAGATCCCCCACAGGGGGTCACAGATACGCAGTATTTT	CATSRDPPQGVTDTQYF
TRBV7-9	-	-	TRBJ2-1	TGTGCCAGCAGCTTACTGGGCATCCATGAGCAGTTCTTC	CASSLLGIHEQFF
TRBV7-2	many	TRBD2	TRBJ2-3	TGTGCCAGCCTTTGGGGACTAGAGACAGATACGCAGTATTTT	CASLWGLETDTQYF
TRBV20-1	many	TRBD2	TRBJ2-1	TGCAGTGCCCTAGCGGGGGGGACTGATGAGCAGTTCTTC	CSALAGGTDEQFF
TRBV7-2	many	-	TRBJ1-1	TGTGCCAGCAGCCCGCGGCGGGCGAACACTGAAGCTTTCTTT	CASSPRRANTEAFF
TRBV6-2/TRBV6-3	-	TRBD1	TRBJ2-1	TGTGCCAGCAGGTACAGGGGGACTTACAATGAGCAGTTCTTC	CASRYRGTYNEQFF
TRBV7-9	few	TRBD1	TRBJ2-7	TGTGCCAGCAGCTTTCAGGGGGCAGAGGGCTACGAGCAGTACTTC	CASSFQGAEGYEQYF
TRBV4-1	few	-	TRBJ1-5	TGCGCCAGCAGCCAAGTGCGGGGGAGGGGGCAGCCCCAGCATTTT	CASSQVRGRGQPQHF
TRBV20-1	many	-	TRBJ1-2	TGCAGTGCTAGAGAGGCGGTTCGGAGCTACACCTTC	CSAREAVRSYTF
TRBV5-6	few	-	TRBJ2-5	TGTGCCAGCAGCCCGGCTCTTAGGACCCAGTACTTC	CASSPALRTQYF
TRBV12-3/TRBV12-4	-	-	TRBJ1-5	TGTGCCAGCAGTTCCTCGGGGGGTCGCCCCACGCCCCAGCATTTT	CASSSSGGRPTPQHF
TRBV27	-	-	TRBJ2-5	TGTGCCAGCAGCTCCCGCCCAAGGGTGGCCCAGTACTTC	CASSSRPRVAQYF
TRBV12-3/TRBV12-4	many	-	TRBJ1-2	TGTGCCAGCAGTCCCCAGGGGCTTCGAAACTATGGCTACACCTTC	CASSPQGLRNYGYTF
TRBV5-1	-	-	TRBJ1-1	TGCGCCAGCAGCTTGGCCGCGGACACTGAAGCTTTCTTT	CASSLAADTEAFF
TRBV24-1	-	-	TRBJ2-5	TGTGCCACCAGTGGAGGGGGGGACGTCCAAGAGACCCAGTACTTC	CATSGGGDVQETQYF
TRBV6-5	-	-	TRBJ2-7	TGTGCCAGCAGTTATGGGACAAAGGCCTACGAGCAGTACTTC	CASSYGTKAYEQYF
TRBV6-5	-	-	TRBJ2-7	TGTGCCAGCAGTTACTCGACTTCCGGGGCCGGGTGGGACGAGCAGTACTTC	CASSYSTSGAGWDEQYF
TRBV20-1	many	TRBD1	TRBJ2-7	TGCAGTGCGTCGACTAGGACAGGGATCTACGAGCAGTACTTC	CSASTRTGIYEQYF
TRBV20-1	few	TRBD1	TRBJ1-5	TGCAGTGCCCTTTCAGGGGGCGCAAATCAGCCCCAGCATTTT	CSALSGGANQPQHF
TRBV20-1	-	TRBD1	TRBJ1-1	TGCAGTGCTAGAGTGACAGGGAGCGGGAACACTGAAGCTTTCTTT	CSARVTGSGNTEAFF
TRBV7-2	-	-	TRBJ2-1	TGTGCCAGCAGCTTAGTTGGAGGGGGGGGGCGAGATGAGCAGTTCTTC	CASSLVGGGGRDEQFF
TRBV9	few	-	TRBJ2-3	TGTGCCAGCAGCGTCTGGGGTGGCCCAGATACGCAGTATTTT	CASSVWGGPDTQYF
TRBV29-1	many	-	TRBJ1-2	TGCAGCGTTGAAGTATCGGGGCTCTCTAACTATGGCTACACCTTC	CSVEVSGLSNYGYTF
TRBV5-4	many	-	TRBJ1-5	TGTGCCAGCAGCATCACTCCAGATAGCAATCAGCCCCAGCATTTT	CASSITPDSNQPQHF
TRBV20-1	many	-	TRBJ2-3	TGCAGTGCTAGAGACGGCCTAGGGACAGATACGCAGTATTTT	CSARDGLGTDTQYF
TRBV12-3/TRBV12-4	few	-	TRBJ2-2	TGTGCCAGCAGTTTCAGTTCCACCGGGGAGCTGTTTTTT	CASSFSSTGELFF
TRBV28	few	-	TRBJ1-6	TGTGCCAGCAGTTTATCTTATTCACCCCTCCACTTT	CASSLSYSPLHF
TRBV20-1	many	-	TRBJ2-5	TGCAGTGCTAGAGATGATGGGACCATTCAAGAGACCCAGTACTTC	CSARDDGTIQETQYF
TRBV25-1	-	TRBD2	TRBJ2-1	TGTGCCAGCAGTGTGCCGGGGGGAACCTACAATGAGCAGTTCTTC	CASSVPGGTYNEQFF
TRBV7-3	many	-	TRBJ1-1	TGTGCCAGCAGCTCTTGGGGGCTTGAAGCTTTCTTT	CASSSWGLEAFF
TRBV20-1	-	-	TRBJ1-5	TGCAGTGCTAGAGTAGTGGAGGCTGGGAGCAATCAGCCCCAGCATTTT	CSARVVEAGSNQPQHF
TRBV6-2/TRBV6-3	many	-	TRBJ1-1	TGTGCCAGCAGTCGAGAGGTGTACGCAAGTGTGGAGGCTTTCTTT	CASSREVYASVEAFF
TRBV2	-	-	TRBJ1-6	TGTGCCAGCAGTGAAGCGCTTCCAGGAGGGGATTCACCCCTCCACTTT	CASSEALPGGDSPLHF
TRBV5-6	-	-	TRBJ1-4	TGTGCCAGCAGCTTTTATCCAGGAGCAACTAATGAAAAACTGTTTTTT	CASSFYPGATNEKLFF